This T cell receptor beta chain came from a study of graft-versus-host responses after intestinal transplantation. Whole-study context: Isolated intestinal, liver-intestinal, or multivisceral transplants had been given to the recipients. Every transplant recipient was induced with anti-thymocyte globulin, then maintained on tacrolimus and steroids for about 3 years.

Remarks on this clone: Antigen specificity is unknown.

The repertoire was sequenced with immunoSEQ multiplex PCR; TCRdb's copy has only in-frame clones and lacks some. Among about 150,000 clones, 80% to 95% were seen once, and the ten largest hold about 0.18%. General study findings and limits: GvH clones detected in recipient marrow included some appearing first in ileum or blood. Clonal ratios of graft-versus-host to host-versus-graft in allografts were high for patients exhibiting graft-donor T cell macrochimerism.

CDR3 length: 16 residues. Germline V gene data show CDR1 as MNHEY and CDR2 as SMNVEV (reference sequence). V was pared by 3 bases and J by 4 bases, with 5 bases of the junction left unmatched. The sample consisted of unstimulated CD4+ T cells sorted from spleen or lymph node cells, taken before intestinal transplant. This chain links TRBV27 with TRBJ2-5, with 13 bases identical to TRBD2. The TCR originated in a human donor who received an intestinal transplant. The CDR3 coding sequence is TGTGCCAGCAGTTTTACTAGCGGGAGGGCCCCAGAGACCCAGTACTTC. Translated, it gives CASSFTSGRAPETQYF.